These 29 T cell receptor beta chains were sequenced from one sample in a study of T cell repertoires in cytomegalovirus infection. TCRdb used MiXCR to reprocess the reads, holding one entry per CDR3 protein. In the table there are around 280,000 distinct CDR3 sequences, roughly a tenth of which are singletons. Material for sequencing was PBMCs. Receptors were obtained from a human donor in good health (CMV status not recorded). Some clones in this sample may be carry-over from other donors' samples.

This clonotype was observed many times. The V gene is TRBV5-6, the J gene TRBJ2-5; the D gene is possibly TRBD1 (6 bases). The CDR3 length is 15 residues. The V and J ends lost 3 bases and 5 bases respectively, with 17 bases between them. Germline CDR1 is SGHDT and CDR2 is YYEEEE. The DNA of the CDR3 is TGTGCCAGCAGCTCTAACAGGGCCTCTTGGGAGACCCAGTACTTC. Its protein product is CASSSNRASWETQYF.

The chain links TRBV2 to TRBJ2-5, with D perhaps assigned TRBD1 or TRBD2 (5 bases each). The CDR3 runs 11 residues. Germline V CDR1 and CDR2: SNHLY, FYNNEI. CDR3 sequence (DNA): TGTGCGGGGCGGGTCTGGGAGACCCAGTACTTC. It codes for CAGRVWETQYF.

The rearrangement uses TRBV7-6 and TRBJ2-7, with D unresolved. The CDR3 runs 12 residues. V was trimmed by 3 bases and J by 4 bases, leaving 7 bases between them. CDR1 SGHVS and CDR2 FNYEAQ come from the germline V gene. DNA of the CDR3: TGTGCCAGCAGCTTCAACGGATACGAGCAGTACGTC. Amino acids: CASSFNGYEQYV.

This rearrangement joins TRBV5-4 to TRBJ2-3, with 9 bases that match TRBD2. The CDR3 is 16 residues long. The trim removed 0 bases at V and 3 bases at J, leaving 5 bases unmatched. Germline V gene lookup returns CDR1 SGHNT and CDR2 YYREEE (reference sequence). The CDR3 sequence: CASSLEGGGATDTQYF. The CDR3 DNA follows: TGTGCCAGCAGCTTGGAGGGCGGGGGGGCTACAGATACGCAGTATTTT.

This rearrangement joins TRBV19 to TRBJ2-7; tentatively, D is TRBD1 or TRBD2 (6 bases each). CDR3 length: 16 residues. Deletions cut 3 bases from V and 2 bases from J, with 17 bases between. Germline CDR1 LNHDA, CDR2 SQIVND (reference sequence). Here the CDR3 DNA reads TGTGCCAGTAGTATCTGGGGGGCAGGAACGACCTACGAGCAGTACTTC. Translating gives CASSIWGAGTTYEQYF.

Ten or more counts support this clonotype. For the CDR3, the DNA is TGTGCCAGCAGTTTACCGGGACCCGGACGACAGACCCAGTACTTC. Translated, it gives CASSLPGPGRQTQYF. The V call is TRBV28, the J call TRBJ2-5; D may correspond to TRBD1 or TRBD2 (5 bases each). The V gene's germline CDR1 is MDHEN and CDR2 SYDVKM. CDR3 size: 15 residues. V lost 2 bases and J lost 6, with 16 bases in between.

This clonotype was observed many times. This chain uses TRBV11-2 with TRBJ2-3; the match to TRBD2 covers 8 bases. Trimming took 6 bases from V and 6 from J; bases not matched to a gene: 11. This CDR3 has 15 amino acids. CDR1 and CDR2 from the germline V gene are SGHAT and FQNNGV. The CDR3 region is CASSLSGTSRDTQYF. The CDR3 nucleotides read TGTGCCAGCAGTCTCTCCGGGACTAGTCGTGATACGCAGTATTTT.

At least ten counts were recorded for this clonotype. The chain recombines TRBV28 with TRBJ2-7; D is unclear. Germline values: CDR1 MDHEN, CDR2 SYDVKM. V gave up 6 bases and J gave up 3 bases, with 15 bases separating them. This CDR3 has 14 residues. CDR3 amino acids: CASSSAGSNYEQYV. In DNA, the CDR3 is TGTGCCAGCAGCTCTGCAGGATCCAACTACGAGCAGTACGTC.

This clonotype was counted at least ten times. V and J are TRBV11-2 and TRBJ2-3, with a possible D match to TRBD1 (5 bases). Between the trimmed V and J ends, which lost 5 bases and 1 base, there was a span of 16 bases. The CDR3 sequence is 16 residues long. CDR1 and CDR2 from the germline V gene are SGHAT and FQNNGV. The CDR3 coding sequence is TGTGCCAGCAGCGCGACAACAGGCTTGGGCACAGATACGCAGTATTTT. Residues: CASSATTGLGTDTQYF.

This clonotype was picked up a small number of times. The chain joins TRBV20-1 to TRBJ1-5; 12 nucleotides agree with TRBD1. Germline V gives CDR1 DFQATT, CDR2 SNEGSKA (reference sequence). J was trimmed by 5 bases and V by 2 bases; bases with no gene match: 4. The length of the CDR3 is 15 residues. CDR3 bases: TGCAGTGCTAGAACCGGGACAGGGGGCGATCAGCCCCAGCATTTT. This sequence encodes CSARTGTGGDQPQHF.

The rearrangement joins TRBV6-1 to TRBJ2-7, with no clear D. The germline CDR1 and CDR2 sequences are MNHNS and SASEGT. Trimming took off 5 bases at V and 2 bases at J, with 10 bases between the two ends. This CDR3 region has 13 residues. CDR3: CASSLTTTYEQYF. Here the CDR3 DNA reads TGTGCCAGCAGTCTTACAACTACCTACGAGCAGTACTTC.

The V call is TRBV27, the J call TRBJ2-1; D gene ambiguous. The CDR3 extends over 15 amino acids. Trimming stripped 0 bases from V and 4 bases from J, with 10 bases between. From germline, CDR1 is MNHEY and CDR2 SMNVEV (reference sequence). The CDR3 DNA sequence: TGTGCCAGCAGTTTATCGGCAGGTAGATACAATGAGCAGTTCTTC. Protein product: CASSLSAGRYNEQFF.

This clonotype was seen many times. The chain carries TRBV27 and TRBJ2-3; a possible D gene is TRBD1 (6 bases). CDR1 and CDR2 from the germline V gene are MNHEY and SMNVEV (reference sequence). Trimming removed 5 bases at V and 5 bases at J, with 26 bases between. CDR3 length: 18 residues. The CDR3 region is CASSPSPDSLYERDTQYF. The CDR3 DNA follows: TGTGCCAGCAGTCCATCCCCGGACAGTCTTTACGAGAGAGATACGCAGTATTTT.

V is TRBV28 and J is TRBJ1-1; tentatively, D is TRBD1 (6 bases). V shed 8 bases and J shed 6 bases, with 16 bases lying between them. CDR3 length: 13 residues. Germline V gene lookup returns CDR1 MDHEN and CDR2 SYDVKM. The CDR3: CASGRGGQSEAFF. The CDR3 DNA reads TGTGCCAGCGGCCGGGGGGGGCAGTCTGAAGCTTTCTTT.

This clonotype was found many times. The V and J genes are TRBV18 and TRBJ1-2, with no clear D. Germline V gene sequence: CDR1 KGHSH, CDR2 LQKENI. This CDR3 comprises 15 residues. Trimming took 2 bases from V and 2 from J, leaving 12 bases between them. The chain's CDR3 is CASSPEKGGNYGYTF. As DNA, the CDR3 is TGTGCCAGCTCACCAGAAAAGGGAGGAAACTATGGCTACACCTTC.

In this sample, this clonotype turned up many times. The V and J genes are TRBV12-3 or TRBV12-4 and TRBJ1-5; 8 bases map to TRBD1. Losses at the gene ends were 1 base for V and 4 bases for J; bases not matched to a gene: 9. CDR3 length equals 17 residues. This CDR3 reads CASSLGSGTGVNQPQHF. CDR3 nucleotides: TGTGCCAGCAGTTTAGGGAGCGGGACAGGTGTTAATCAGCCCCAGCATTTT.

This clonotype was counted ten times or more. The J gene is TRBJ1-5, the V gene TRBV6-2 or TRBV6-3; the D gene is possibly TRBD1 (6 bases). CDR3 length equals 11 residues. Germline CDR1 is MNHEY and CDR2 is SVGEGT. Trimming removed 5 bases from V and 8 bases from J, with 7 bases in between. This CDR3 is CASSNREPQHF. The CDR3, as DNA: TGTGCCAGCAGTAACAGGGAGCCCCAGCATTTT.

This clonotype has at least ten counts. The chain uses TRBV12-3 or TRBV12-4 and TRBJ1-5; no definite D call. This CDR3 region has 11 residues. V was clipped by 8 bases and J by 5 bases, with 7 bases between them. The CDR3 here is CASGPHQPQHF. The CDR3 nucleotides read TGTGCCAGCGGCCCCCATCAGCCCCAGCATTTT.

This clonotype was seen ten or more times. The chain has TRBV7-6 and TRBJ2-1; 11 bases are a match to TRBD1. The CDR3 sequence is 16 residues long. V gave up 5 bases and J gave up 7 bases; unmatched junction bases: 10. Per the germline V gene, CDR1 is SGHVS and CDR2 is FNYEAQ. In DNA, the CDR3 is TGTGCCAGCAGCCATCTCGGACAGGGGGCGAATAATGAGCAGTTCTTC. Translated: CASSHLGQGANNEQFF.

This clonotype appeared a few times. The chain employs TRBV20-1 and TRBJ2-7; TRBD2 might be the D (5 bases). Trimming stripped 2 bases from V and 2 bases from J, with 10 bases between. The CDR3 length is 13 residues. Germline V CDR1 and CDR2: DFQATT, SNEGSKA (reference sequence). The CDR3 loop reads CSARRPGTYEQYF. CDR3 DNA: TGCAGTGCTAGAAGGCCCGGGACCTACGAGCAGTACTTC.

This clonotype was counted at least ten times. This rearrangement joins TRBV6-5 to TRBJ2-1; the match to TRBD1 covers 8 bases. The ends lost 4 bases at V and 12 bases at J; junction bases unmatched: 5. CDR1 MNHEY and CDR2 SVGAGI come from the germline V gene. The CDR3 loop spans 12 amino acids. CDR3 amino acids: CASSSIGQGQFF. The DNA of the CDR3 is TGTGCCAGCAGTTCCATAGGACAGGGGCAGTTCTTC.

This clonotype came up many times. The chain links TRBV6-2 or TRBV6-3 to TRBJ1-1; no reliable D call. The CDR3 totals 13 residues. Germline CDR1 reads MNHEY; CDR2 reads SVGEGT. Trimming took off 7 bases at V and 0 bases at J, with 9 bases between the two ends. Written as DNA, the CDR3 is TGTGCCAGCAACACTCGCATGAACACTGAAGCTTTCTTT. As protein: CASNTRMNTEAFF.

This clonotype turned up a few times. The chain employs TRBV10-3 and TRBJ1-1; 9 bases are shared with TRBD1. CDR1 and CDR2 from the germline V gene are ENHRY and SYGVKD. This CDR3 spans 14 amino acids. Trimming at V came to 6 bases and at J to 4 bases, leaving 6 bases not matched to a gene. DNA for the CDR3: TGTGCCATCAGGCGGGACAGGGAGGGCACTGAAGCTTTCTTT. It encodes CAIRRDREGTEAFF.

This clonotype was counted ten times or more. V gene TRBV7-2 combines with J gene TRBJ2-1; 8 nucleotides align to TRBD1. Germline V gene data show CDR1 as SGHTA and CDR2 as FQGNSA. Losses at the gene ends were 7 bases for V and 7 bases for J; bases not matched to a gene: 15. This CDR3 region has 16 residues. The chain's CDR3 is CASTFPSGTGGNEQFF. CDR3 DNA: TGTGCCAGCACCTTTCCCTCCGGGACAGGTGGAAATGAGCAGTTCTTC.

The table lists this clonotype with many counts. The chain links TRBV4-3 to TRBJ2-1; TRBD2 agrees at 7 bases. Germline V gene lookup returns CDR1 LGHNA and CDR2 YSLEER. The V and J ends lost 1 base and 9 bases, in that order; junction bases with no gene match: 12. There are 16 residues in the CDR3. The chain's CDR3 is CASSQVGAGRGTEQFF. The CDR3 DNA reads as TGCGCCAGCAGCCAAGTTGGGGCAGGGAGGGGCACTGAGCAGTTCTTC.

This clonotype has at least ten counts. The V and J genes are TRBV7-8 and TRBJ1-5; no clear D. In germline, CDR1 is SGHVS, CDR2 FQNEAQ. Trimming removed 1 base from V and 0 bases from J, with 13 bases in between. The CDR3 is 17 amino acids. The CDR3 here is CASSLGSGTHSNQPQHF. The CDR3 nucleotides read TGTGCCAGCAGCTTAGGGTCGGGAACCCATAGCAATCAGCCCCAGCATTTT.

The CDR3 reads CAISDGLAGGNEQFF. CDR3 DNA sequence: TGTGCCATCAGTGACGGACTAGCGGGGGGAAATGAGCAGTTCTTC. The V gene is TRBV10-3, the J gene TRBJ2-1; 14 bases are a match to TRBD2. There are 15 residues in the CDR3. V shed 3 bases, J shed 7 bases, and the junction held 2 bases outside the gene matches. CDR1 is ENHRY and CDR2 is SYGVKD in the germline V gene.

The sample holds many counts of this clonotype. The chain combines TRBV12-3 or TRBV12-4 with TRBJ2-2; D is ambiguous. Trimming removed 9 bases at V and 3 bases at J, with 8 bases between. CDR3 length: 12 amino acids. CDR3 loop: CARTSHTGELFF. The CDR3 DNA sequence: TGTGCCAGGACGTCCCACACCGGGGAGCTGTTTTTT.

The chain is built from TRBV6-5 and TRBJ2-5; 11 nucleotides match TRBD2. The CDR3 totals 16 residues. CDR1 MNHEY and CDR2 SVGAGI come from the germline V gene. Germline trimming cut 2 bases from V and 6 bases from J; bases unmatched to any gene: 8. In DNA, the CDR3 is TGTGCCAGCAGTTACGGATCTACTAGCGGGGGTCAGACCCAGTACTTC. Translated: CASSYGSTSGGQTQYF.